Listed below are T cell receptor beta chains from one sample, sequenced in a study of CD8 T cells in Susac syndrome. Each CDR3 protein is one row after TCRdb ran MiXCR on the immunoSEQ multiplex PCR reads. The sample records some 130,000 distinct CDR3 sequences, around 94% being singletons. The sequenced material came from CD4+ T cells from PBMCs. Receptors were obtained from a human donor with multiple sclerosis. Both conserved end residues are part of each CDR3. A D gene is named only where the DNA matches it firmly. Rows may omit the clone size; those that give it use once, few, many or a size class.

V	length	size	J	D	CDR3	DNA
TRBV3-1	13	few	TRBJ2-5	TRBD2	CASSPGRAETQYF	TGTGCCAGCAGCCCCGGGAGGGCAGAGACCCAGTACTTC
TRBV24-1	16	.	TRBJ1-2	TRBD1	CATSELRTGHTYGYTF	TGTGCCACCAGTGAGCTTAGGACAGGCCATACTTATGGCTACACCTTC
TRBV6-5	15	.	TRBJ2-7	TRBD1	CASSQEDREGIEQYF	TGTGCCAGCAGCCAAGAGGACAGGGAAGGGATCGAGCAGTACTTC
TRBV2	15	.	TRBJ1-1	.	CASSRGLRGRTEAFF	TGTGCCAGCAGTCGCGGACTCAGGGGACGGACTGAAGCTTTCTTT
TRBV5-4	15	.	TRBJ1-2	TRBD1	CASSPGQGALYGYTF	TGTGCCAGCAGCCCTGGACAGGGGGCGCTTTATGGCTACACCTTC
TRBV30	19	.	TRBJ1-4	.	CAWRTLYRAPRKTNEKLFF	TGTGCCTGGAGGACTTTATACCGGGCCCCCCGGAAAACTAATGAAAAACTGTTTTTT
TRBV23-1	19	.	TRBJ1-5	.	CASTAPPDGRATWNQPQHF	TGCGCCAGCACTGCCCCCCCCGATGGACGGGCAACATGGAATCAGCCCCAGCATTTT
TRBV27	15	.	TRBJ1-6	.	CASSLWQVGNSPLHF	TGTGCCAGCAGTTTATGGCAGGTGGGGAATTCACCCCTCCACTTT
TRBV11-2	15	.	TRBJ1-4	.	CASSAPGRGYEKLFF	TGTGCCAGCAGCGCCCCGGGACGGGGATATGAAAAACTGTTTTTT
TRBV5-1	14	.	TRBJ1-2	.	CASSPEGGLGGYTF	TGCGCCAGCAGCCCGGAGGGCGGCCTCGGAGGCTACACCTTC
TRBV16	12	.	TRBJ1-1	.	CASSHYRTEAFF	TGTGCCAGCAGCCACTATCGAACTGAAGCTTTCTTT
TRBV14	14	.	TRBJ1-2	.	CASSPRMLDYGYTF	TGTGCCAGCAGCCCCAGGATGCTAGACTATGGCTACACCTTC
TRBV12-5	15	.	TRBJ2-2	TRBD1	CASGFRDRDAGELFF	TGTGCTAGTGGTTTCCGGGACAGGGACGCCGGGGAGCTGTTTTTT
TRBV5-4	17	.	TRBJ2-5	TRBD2	CASSSFRGGVVKETQYF	TGTGCCAGCAGCTCCTTTCGCGGGGGGGTAGTGAAAGAGACCCAGTACTTC
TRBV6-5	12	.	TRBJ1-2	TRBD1	CASSSRQGSYTF	TGTGCCAGCAGTTCTAGACAGGGCTCCTACACCTTC
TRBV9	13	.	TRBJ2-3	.	CASSVARADTQYF	TGTGCCAGCAGCGTAGCCAGGGCAGATACGCAGTATTTT
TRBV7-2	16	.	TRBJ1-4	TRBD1	CASSSQAGQFNEKLFF	TGTGCCAGCAGCTCCCAAGCGGGACAGTTTAATGAAAAACTGTTTTTT
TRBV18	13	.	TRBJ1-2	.	CASSPGVDYGYTF	TGTGCCAGCTCACCAGGAGTGGACTATGGCTACACCTTC
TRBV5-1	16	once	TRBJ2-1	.	CASSLDGGQTYNEQFF	TGCGCCAGCAGCTTGGATGGAGGGCAAACCTACAATGAGCAGTTCTTC
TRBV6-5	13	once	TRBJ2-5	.	CASSYGDMETQYF	TGTGCCAGCAGTTATGGGGACATGGAGACCCAGTACTTC
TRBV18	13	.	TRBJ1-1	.	CASSRDGNTEAFF	TGTGCCAGCTCACGAGACGGGAACACTGAAGCTTTCTTT
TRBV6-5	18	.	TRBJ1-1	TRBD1	CASSNPDRGVRLDTEAFF	TGTGCCAGCAGTAACCCGGACAGGGGAGTAAGGTTGGACACTGAAGCTTTCTTT
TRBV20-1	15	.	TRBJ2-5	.	CSATQVGPGEETQYF	TGCAGTGCCACCCAGGTCGGCCCGGGAGAGGAGACCCAGTACTTC
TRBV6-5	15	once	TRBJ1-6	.	CASSYKVAGNSPLHF	TGTGCCAGCAGTTATAAAGTGGCAGGGAACTCACCCCTCCACTTT
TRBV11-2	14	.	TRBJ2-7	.	CASSRTGGVYEQYF	TGTGCCAGCAGCCGGACAGGAGGGGTCTACGAGCAGTACTTC
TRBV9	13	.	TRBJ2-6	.	CASENSGANVLTF	TGTGCCAGCGAAAACTCTGGGGCCAACGTCCTGACTTTC
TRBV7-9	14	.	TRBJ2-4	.	CASSLGVDGDIQYF	TGTGCCAGCAGCTTAGGAGTTGATGGGGACATTCAGTACTTC
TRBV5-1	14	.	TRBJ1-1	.	CASSLTQGATEAFF	TGCGCCAGCAGCTTGACACAAGGAGCCACTGAAGCTTTCTTT
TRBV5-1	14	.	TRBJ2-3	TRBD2	CASSLAGYTDTQYF	TGCGCCAGCAGCCTAGCGGGGTACACAGATACGCAGTATTTT
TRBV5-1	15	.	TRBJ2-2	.	CASRKTGGNTGELFF	TGCGCCAGCAGGAAGACAGGCGGGAACACCGGGGAGCTGTTTTTT
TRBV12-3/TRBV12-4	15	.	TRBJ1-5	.	CASSFLGARGQPQHF	TGTGCCAGCAGTTTTCTTGGGGCCAGGGGACAGCCCCAGCATTTT
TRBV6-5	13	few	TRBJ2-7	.	CASSQVGPYEQYF	TGTGCCAGCAGTCAAGTGGGGCCTTACGAGCAGTACTTC
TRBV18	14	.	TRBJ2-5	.	CASSPPVEQETQYF	TGTGCCAGCTCACCACCGGTCGAGCAAGAGACCCAGTACTTC
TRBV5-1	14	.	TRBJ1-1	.	CASSWGGESTEAFF	TGCGCCAGCAGCTGGGGCGGGGAAAGCACTGAAGCTTTCTTT
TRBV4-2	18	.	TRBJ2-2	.	CASSQDAGWTANTGELFF	TGTGCCAGCAGCCAAGACGCAGGATGGACAGCGAACACCGGGGAGCTGTTTTTT
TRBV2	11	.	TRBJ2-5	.	CARAGEETQYF	TGTGCCAGAGCGGGCGAAGAGACCCAGTACTTC
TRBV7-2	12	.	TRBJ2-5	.	CASSLNLGALYF	TGTGCCAGCAGCTTAAACCTCGGAGCTTTGTACTTC
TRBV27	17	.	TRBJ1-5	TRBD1	CASSLRQGARGNQPQHF	TGTGCCAGCAGTCTTAGGCAGGGGGCCCGCGGGAATCAGCCCCAGCATTTT
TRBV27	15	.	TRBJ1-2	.	CASRPKREAFYGYTF	TGTGCCAGCAGGCCTAAGAGGGAGGCTTTCTATGGCTACACCTTC
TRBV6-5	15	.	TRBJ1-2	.	CASSYMLRQSYGYTF	TGTGCCAGCAGTTACATGTTGCGGCAGAGCTATGGCTACACCTTC
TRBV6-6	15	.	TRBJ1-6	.	CASSPGLSFNSPLHF	TGTGCCAGCAGCCCGGGACTGAGCTTTAATTCACCCCTCCACTTT
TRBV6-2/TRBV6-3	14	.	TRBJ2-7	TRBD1	CASRLTGGWYEQYF	TGTGCCAGCAGGCTTACAGGGGGCTGGTACGAGCAGTACTTC
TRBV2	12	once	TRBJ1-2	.	CAAEGTYYGYTF	TGTGCCGCTGAGGGAACTTACTATGGCTACACCTTC
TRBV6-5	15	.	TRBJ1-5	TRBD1	CASSPGQGGKEPQHF	TGTGCCAGCAGCCCGGGACAGGGAGGCAAAGAGCCCCAGCATTTT
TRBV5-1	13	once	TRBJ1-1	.	CASSEGMGTEAFF	TGCGCCAGCAGCGAGGGAATGGGGACTGAAGCTTTCTTT
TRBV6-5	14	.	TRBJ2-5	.	CASSHGGPEETQYF	TGTGCCAGCAGTCACGGGGGACCTGAAGAGACCCAGTACTTC
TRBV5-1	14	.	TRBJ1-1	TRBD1	CASSRDRGDTEAFF	TGCGCCAGCAGCCGGGACAGGGGGGACACTGAAGCTTTCTTT
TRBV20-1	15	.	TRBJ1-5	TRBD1	CSAKGGSPSNQPQHF	TGCAGTGCTAAAGGGGGCTCCCCAAGCAATCAGCCCCAGCATTTT
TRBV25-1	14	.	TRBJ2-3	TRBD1	CASSTGQVTDTQYF	TGTGCCAGCAGTACGGGACAGGTCACAGATACGCAGTATTTT
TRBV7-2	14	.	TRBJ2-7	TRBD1	CASSFRQGVHEQYF	TGTGCCAGCAGCTTTCGACAGGGGGTACACGAGCAGTACTTC
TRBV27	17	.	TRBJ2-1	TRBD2	CASRGSGGAGFYNEQFF	TGCGCCAGCAGAGGGAGCGGGGGGGCCGGGTTTTACAATGAGCAGTTCTTC
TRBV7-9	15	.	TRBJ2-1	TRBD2	CASSFSGGAGVEQFF	TGTGCCAGCAGTTTCAGCGGGGGGGCCGGTGTTGAGCAGTTCTTC
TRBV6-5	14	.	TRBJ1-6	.	CASSYSFANSPLHF	TGTGCCAGCAGTTACTCGTTCGCAAATTCACCCCTCCACTTT
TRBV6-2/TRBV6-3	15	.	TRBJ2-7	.	CASSRTLGGTYEQYF	TGTGCCAGCAGCCGTACCTTAGGGGGAACCTACGAGCAGTACTTC
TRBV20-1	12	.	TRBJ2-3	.	CSARASSDTQYF	TGCAGTGCTCGGGCCAGTTCAGATACGCAGTATTTT